The sequence of this T cell receptor (beta chain) was determined in a study of blood T cell repertoires in COVID-19. The ends were cut back, 3 bases at V and 2 bases at J, with 6 bases in the middle. The CDR3 length is 13 residues. The germline gives CDR1 SNHLY, CDR2 FYNNEI. In the source study's methods: Nucleated cell number was recorded as an estimate derived from reference gene primer amplification. Method: immunoSEQ multiplex PCR; TCRdb's copy keeps in-frame clones and lacks some. V and J calls and clone size are as listed in that table; D and trimming were resolved from the DNA. The sample consists of some 340,000 clones, 65% to 85% of them appearing once.

The sequence was obtained from a man aged 30 to 45 with active or convalescent COVID-19. The chain has TRBV2 and TRBJ2-3, with D unclear. Input material: peripheral blood. CDR3 nucleotide sequence: TGTGCCAGCAGTGAGAGCCTCACAGATACGCAGTATTTT. This sequence encodes CASSESLTDTQYF.